The next 13 T cell receptor beta chains were all read from a single sample in a study of cytomegalovirus exposure and HLA in healthy donors. Some clones are missing from TCRdb's copy, which holds only in-frame ones; the method was immunoSEQ multiplex PCR. The sample shows 150,000 to 200,000 clones, roughly 83% of them seen only once. Sequencing was performed on PBMCs. Every receptor here comes from a man aged 25 to 40 in good health and CMV-seropositive.

On this clone: One end of the junction varies from germline; a read error may be responsible. The CDR3 protein is CASSLTGTGSTYEQYF. The CDR3 DNA follows: TGTGCCAGCAGCCTAACCGGGACAGGTTCCACCTACGAGCAGTACTTC. This chain connects TRBV7-3 to TRBJ2-7; 8 nucleotides line up with TRBD1. The CDR3 totals 16 residues. Germline CDR1 is SGHTA and CDR2 is FQGTGA.

This clone was found once. The V gene is TRBV5-1, the J gene TRBJ1-1; D remains ambiguous. Trimming removed 9 bases from V and 5 bases from J, with 11 bases in between. The CDR3 is 11 residues long. Germline CDR1 reads SGHRS; CDR2 reads YFSETQ. For the CDR3, the DNA is TGCGCCACCAGACTAGGGACTGAAGCTTTCTTT. Encoded protein: CATRLGTEAFF.

V and J are TRBV7-8 and TRBJ2-2, with 7 nucleotides matching TRBD2. There are 13 residues in the CDR3. Per the germline V gene, CDR1 is SGHVS and CDR2 is FQNEAQ. Trimming at V came to 4 bases and at J to 5 bases, leaving 1 base not matched to a gene. CDR3 in DNA: TGTGCCAGCAGCTACGGGGGGACCGGGGAGCTGTTTTTT. Its protein is CASSYGGTGELFF.

The CDR3 DNA is TGTGCCAGCAGCTTAATCGGGATGGGTCTCTCCTACGAGCAGTACTTC. Translating gives CASSLIGMGLSYEQYF. The chain joins TRBV7-9 to TRBJ2-7; TRBD2 might be the D (5 bases). CDR3 length: 16 residues. Trimming removed 2 bases from V and 0 bases from J, with 14 bases in between. Looked up from germline, CDR1 is SEHNR and CDR2 is FQNEAQ (reference sequence).

The V call is TRBV13, the J call TRBJ2-3, with a tentative D call TRBD1 (6 bases). V lost 3 bases and J 6 bases, leaving 16 bases between the germline ends. Germline V gives CDR1 PRHDT, CDR2 FYEKMQ (reference sequence). This CDR3 spans 15 amino acids. The CDR3 nucleotides are TGTGCCAGCAGCTTGGGGCAGGGGATATCGGATACGCAGTATTTT. This sequence encodes CASSLGQGISDTQYF. Filled out from reference TRBV13 and TRBJ2-3, the complete variable domain reads AAGVIQSPRHLIKEKRETATLKCYPIPRHDTVYWYQQGPGQDPQFLISFYEKMQSDKGSIPDRFSAQQFSDYHSELNMSSLELGDSALYFCASSLGQGISDTQYFGPGTRLTVL.

J is TRBJ1-2 and V is TRBV5-6; TRBD1 might be the D (6 bases). The germline V gene encodes CDR1 SGHDT and CDR2 YYEEEE. V lost 4 bases and J lost 8, with 21 bases in between. The CDR3 length is 15 residues. CDR3: CASSHTTGLRGGYTF. DNA of the CDR3: TGTGCCAGCAGCCATACAACAGGGTTACGGGGCGGCTACACCTTC.

The J gene is TRBJ2-2, the V gene TRBV9; D might be TRBD1 (6 bases). CDR1 and CDR2 from the germline V gene are SGDLS and YYNGEE. This CDR3 has 15 residues. Trimming left V 0 bases short and J 4 bases short, with 10 bases between. For the CDR3, the DNA is TGTGCCAGCAGCGTAGGTCAGGGGCCCACCGGGGAGCTGTTTTTT. Its protein is CASSVGQGPTGELFF. The whole variable domain, filled in from reference TRBV9 and TRBJ2-2, reads DSGVTQTPKHLITATGQRVTLRCSPRSGDLSVYWYQQSLDQGLQFLIQYYNGEERAKGNILERFSAQQFPDLHSELNLSSLELGDSALYFCASSVGQGPTGELFFGEGSRLTVL.

The rearrangement links TRBV13 to TRBJ2-1; TRBD2 matches 9 bases. The CDR3 spans 15 residues. Trimming took 5 bases from V and 9 from J; bases not matched to a gene: 11. Germline CDR1 is PRHDT and CDR2 is FYEKMQ (reference sequence). The DNA of the CDR3 is TGTGCCAGCAGCCCGGGACTAGCTAGGATTGTTGAGCAGTTCTTC. It translates to CASSPGLARIVEQFF.

V and J are TRBV5-6 and TRBJ2-3, with 8 nucleotides matching TRBD1. The V gene end was trimmed by 0 bases and the J gene end by 3 bases; junction bases not matched to a gene: 3. The length of the CDR3 is 15 residues. Germline V CDR1 and CDR2: SGHDT, YYEEEE. CDR3 in amino acids: CASSLGQGPTDTQYF. CDR3 nucleotides: TGTGCCAGCAGCTTGGGACAGGGGCCAACAGATACGCAGTATTTT. Full variable domain (remainder filled in from reference TRBV5-6 and TRBJ2-3): DAGVTQSPTHLIKTRGQQVTLRCSPKSGHDTVSWYQQALGQGPQFIFQYYEEEERQRGNFPDRFSGHQFPNYSSELNVNALLLGDSALYLCASSLGQGPTDTQYFGPGTRLTVL.

V usage is TRBV7-2 and J usage is TRBJ2-1; weak D call: TRBD2 (6 bases). The CDR3 runs to 16 residues. Germline CDR1 and CDR2: SGHTA and FQGNSA. Trimming stripped 2 bases from V and 3 bases from J, with 14 bases between. The CDR3 region is CASSLRGTDLYNEQFF. Here the CDR3 DNA reads TGTGCCAGCAGCTTACGGGGGACGGACCTCTACAATGAGCAGTTCTTC.

The chain recombines TRBV5-1 with TRBJ2-1; 8 bases line up with TRBD1. The V gene's germline CDR1 is SGHRS and CDR2 YFSETQ. The CDR3 extends over 16 amino acids. J was trimmed by 3 bases and V by 0 bases; bases with no gene match: 5. The chain's CDR3 is CASSLGTGPLYNEQFF. DNA for the CDR3: TGCGCCAGCAGCTTGGGGACAGGGCCCCTCTACAATGAGCAGTTCTTC.

This chain joins TRBV18 and TRBJ1-5; possible D gene TRBD1, 5 bases. The CDR3 covers 18 residues. Germline CDR1 and CDR2: KGHSH and LQKENI. V lost 3 bases to trimming and J lost 0 bases, with 18 bases between them. The CDR3, as DNA: TGTGCCAGCTCACCCCCGCAGGGAGGAGTTCATAGCAATCAGCCCCAGCATTTT. Translation: CASSPPQGGVHSNQPQHF.

This clone was observed a few times. The chain links TRBV6-5 to TRBJ2-5; TRBD2 matches 12 bases. The CDR3 is 14 residues long. Germline CDR1 MNHEY, CDR2 SVGAGI. With 7 bases clipped from V and 2 bases from J, the junction kept 2 bases outside the gene matches. The CDR3 protein is CASTLAGGQETQYF. CDR3 in DNA: TGTGCCAGCACACTAGCGGGGGGACAAGAGACCCAGTACTTC.